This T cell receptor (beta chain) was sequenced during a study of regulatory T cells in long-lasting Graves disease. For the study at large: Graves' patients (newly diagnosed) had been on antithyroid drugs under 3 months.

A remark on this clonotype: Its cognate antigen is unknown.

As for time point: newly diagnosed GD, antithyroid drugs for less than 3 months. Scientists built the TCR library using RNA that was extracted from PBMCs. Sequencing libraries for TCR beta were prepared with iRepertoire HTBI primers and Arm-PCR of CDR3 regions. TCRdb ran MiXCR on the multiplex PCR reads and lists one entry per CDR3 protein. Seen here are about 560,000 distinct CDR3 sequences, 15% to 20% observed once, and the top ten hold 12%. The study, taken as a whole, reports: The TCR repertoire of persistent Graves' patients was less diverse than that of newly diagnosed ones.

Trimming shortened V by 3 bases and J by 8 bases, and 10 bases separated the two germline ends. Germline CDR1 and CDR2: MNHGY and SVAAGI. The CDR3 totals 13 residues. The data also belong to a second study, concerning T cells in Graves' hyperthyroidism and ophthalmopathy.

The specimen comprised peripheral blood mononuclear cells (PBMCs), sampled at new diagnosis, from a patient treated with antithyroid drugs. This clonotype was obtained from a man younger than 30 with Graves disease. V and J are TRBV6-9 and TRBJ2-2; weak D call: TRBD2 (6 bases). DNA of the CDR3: TGTGCCAGCAGTTACGGAGGGATGGGGGAGCTGTTTTTT. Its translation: CASSYGGMGELFF.